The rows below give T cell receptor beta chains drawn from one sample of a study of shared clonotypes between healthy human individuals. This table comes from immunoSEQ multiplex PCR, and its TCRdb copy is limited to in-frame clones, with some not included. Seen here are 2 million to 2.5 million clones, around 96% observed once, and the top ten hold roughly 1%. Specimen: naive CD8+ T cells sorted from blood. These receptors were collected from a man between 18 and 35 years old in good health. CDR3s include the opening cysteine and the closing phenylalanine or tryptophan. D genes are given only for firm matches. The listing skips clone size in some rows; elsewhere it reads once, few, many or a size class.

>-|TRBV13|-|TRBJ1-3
CASSSTDGRPGNTIYF
TGTGCCAGCAGCTCAACGGACGGCCGGCCCGGAAACACCATATATTTT
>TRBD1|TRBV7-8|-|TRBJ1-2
CASSHSGQVYGYTF
TGTGCCAGCAGCCATTCGGGACAGGTCTATGGCTACACCTTC
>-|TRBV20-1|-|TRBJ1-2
CSARGGEGYTF
TGCAGTGCTAGAGGGGGGGAAGGCTACACCTTC
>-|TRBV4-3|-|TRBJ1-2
CASSQDRDFVYGYTF
TGCGCCAGCAGCCAAGATCGAGACTTTGTCTATGGCTACACCTTC
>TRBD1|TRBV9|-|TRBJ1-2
CASSSDRDYGYTF
TGTGCCAGCAGCTCGGACAGGGACTATGGCTACACCTTC
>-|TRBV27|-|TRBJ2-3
CASSLIGTDTQYF
TGTGCCAGCAGTTTGATTGGCACAGATACGCAGTATTTT
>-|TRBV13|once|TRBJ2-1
CASSLDWGAGQYNEQFF
TGTGCCAGCAGCTTAGACTGGGGAGCGGGACAATACAATGAGCAGTTCTTC
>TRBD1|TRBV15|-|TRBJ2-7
CATSRGQGHEQYF
TGTGCCACCAGCAGAGGACAGGGCCACGAGCAGTACTTC
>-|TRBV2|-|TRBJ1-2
CASSGSRDGENYGYTF
TGTGCCAGCAGCGGGTCCAGGGACGGCGAAAACTATGGCTACACCTTC
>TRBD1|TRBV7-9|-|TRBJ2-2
CASSPGQVHGELFF
TGTGCCAGCAGCCCCGGACAGGTTCACGGGGAGCTGTTTTTT
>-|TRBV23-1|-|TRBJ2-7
CASNKRRRAVTYEQYF
TGCGCCAGCAACAAAAGGAGAAGGGCCGTTACCTACGAGCAGTACTTC
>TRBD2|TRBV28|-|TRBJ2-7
CASSQRGSYEQYF
TGTGCCAGCAGTCAGCGGGGCTCCTACGAGCAGTACTTC
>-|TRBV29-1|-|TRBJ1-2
CSVRGGVYGYTF
TGCAGCGTTCGAGGGGGGGTCTATGGCTACACCTTC
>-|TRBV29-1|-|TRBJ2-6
CSVIPRLGSGANVLTF
TGCAGCGTCATACCTCGGTTAGGTTCTGGGGCCAACGTCCTGACTTTC
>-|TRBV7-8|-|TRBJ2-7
CASSDPQAVGSYEQYF
TGTGCCAGCTCTGACCCCCAGGCGGTCGGCTCCTACGAGCAGTACTTC
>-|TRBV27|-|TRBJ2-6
CASSSLGRLSGANVLTF
TGTGCCAGCAGTTCGTTGGGACGGCTGTCTGGGGCCAACGTCCTGACTTTC
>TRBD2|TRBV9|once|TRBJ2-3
CASSVGTSGTDTQYF
TGTGCCAGCAGCGTAGGGACTAGCGGGACAGATACGCAGTATTTT
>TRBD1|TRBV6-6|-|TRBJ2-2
CATLTGLGTGELFF
TGTGCCACGTTGACAGGGCTGGGGACCGGGGAGCTGTTTTTT
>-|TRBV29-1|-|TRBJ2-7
CSVEDSGSSYEQYF
TGCAGCGTTGAAGACTCAGGGAGCTCCTACGAGCAGTACTTC
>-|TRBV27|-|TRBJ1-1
CASISLGGNTEAFF
TGTGCCAGCATCTCCCTTGGGGGCAACACTGAAGCTTTCTTT
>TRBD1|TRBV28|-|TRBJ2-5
CASSSSVQDREEETQYF
TGTGCCAGCAGCTCGAGCGTCCAGGACAGGGAGGAGGAGACCCAGTACTTC
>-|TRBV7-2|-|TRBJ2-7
CASSLVYLDYEQYF
TGTGCCAGCAGCTTAGTCTATCTAGACTACGAGCAGTACTTC
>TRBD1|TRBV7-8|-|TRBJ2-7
CASSQFTGDEQYF
TGTGCCAGCAGCCAATTTACAGGGGACGAGCAGTACTTC
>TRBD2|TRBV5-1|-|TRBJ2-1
CASSLAGGLYNEQFF
TGCGCCAGCAGCTTAGCGGGGGGGCTCTACAATGAGCAGTTCTTC
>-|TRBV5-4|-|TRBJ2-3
CASSQGGAQDTQYF
TGTGCCAGCAGCCAAGGTGGCGCACAAGATACGCAGTATTTT
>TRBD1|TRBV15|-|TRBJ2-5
CATSRRQGPQETQYF
TGTGCCACCAGCAGGAGACAGGGGCCACAAGAGACCCAGTACTTC
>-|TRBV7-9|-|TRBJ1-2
CASSLDGGYGYTF
TGTGCCAGCAGCCTCGATGGCGGCTATGGCTACACCTTC
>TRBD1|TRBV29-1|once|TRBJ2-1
CSVEGQGVLNEQFF
TGCAGCGTTGAGGGTCAGGGGGTCCTCAATGAGCAGTTCTTC
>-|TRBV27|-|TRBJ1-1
CASSLRGFNTEAFF
TGTGCCAGCAGTTTAAGAGGATTTAACACTGAAGCTTTCTTT
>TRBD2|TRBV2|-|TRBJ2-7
CAAGGAYEQYF
TGTGCCGCGGGGGGGGCTTACGAGCAGTACTTC
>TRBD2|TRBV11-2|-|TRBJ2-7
CASSSRTSEQVEQYF
TGTGCCAGCAGCTCCCGGACTAGCGAGCAGGTCGAGCAGTACTTC
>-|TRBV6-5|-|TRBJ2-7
CASSYSSSYEQYF
TGTGCCAGCAGTTACTCGTCAAGCTACGAGCAGTACTTC
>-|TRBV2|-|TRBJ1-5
CASKVSNQPQHF
TGTGCCAGCAAGGTCAGCAATCAGCCCCAGCATTTT
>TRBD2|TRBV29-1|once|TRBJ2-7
CSGTSALSYEQYF
TGCAGCGGAACTAGCGCTCTCTCCTACGAGCAGTACTTC
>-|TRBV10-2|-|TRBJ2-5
CASSKKGTIQETQYF
TGCGCCAGCAGTAAAAAGGGTACAATCCAAGAGACCCAGTACTTC
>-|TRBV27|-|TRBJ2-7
CASSLFSQGGPYEQYF
TGTGCCAGCAGTTTGTTTAGCCAAGGGGGGCCCTACGAGCAGTACTTC